This T cell receptor beta chain originates from a study of glioma-infiltrating T cells. As for the study in general: Approximately 990,000 peripheral T cells were targeted at about 4- to 11-fold coverage. Whole-study results and caveats: Only very few CDR3 sequences appeared in both tissue and blood. Shared blood CDR3 signature motifs marked patients with low tissue-blood divergence.

Using RNA template, CDR3s of TCR alpha and beta were amplified with iRepertoire arm-PCR. MiXCR, run by TCRdb on the multiplex PCR reads, gives a single entry per CDR3 protein. The sample shows about 380,000 distinct CDR3 sequences, 41% of them seen only once. This clonotype was seen a few times. Antigen: not known. The TCR was taken from a human donor with low-grade glioma or glioblastoma, undergoing nonglioma brain surgery, or in good health (not recorded which). The source material was glioma tissue, nonneoplastic brain tissue, or PBMCs (not recorded which).

The CDR3 protein is CASSLGWTKTDTQYF. DNA of the CDR3: TGTGCCAGCAGCTTAGGGTGGACAAAAACAGATACGCAGTATTTT. This chain joins TRBV7-2 and TRBJ2-3; D perhaps matches TRBD1 (5 bases). The V and J ends lost 1 base and 3 bases respectively, with 11 bases between them. Looked up from germline, CDR1 is SGHTA and CDR2 is FQGNSA. CDR3 length: 15 amino acids.